A single sample is the source of the 14 T cell receptor beta chains below, sequenced in a study of blood T cell repertoires in COVID-19. Only in-frame clones appear in the TCRdb table, and some are missing; sequencing was by immunoSEQ multiplex PCR. This repertoire shows 110,000 to 150,000 clones, approximately 85% found once; its top ten account for 2.5% to 3%. The sequenced sample was peripheral blood. These receptors all stem from a man aged 45 to 65 with acute or convalescent COVID-19.

Here the CDR3 reads CASSQWSGEQFF. The CDR3, as DNA: TGTGCCAGCAGCCAGTGGTCAGGGGAGCAGTTCTTC. The chain has TRBV6-5 and TRBJ2-1; a possible D gene is TRBD1 (5 bases). Trimming took off 6 bases at V and 10 bases at J, with 13 bases between the two ends. The CDR3 runs 12 residues. Germline CDR1 and CDR2: MNHEY and SVGAGI.

The V gene is TRBV6-5, the J gene TRBJ1-1, with D unclear. V lost 7 bases and J 0 bases, leaving 9 bases between the germline ends. The V gene's germline CDR1 is MNHEY and CDR2 SVGAGI. This CDR3 is 13 amino acids long. The CDR3 loop reads CASTAGMNTEAFF. The CDR3 DNA follows: TGTGCCAGCACGGCGGGCATGAACACTGAAGCTTTCTTT.

The chain recombines TRBV6-5 with TRBJ1-3; D perhaps matches TRBD1 (5 bases). V was clipped by 8 bases and J by 5 bases, with 16 bases between them. The V gene's germline CDR1 is MNHEY and CDR2 SVGAGI. CDR3 length equals 14 residues. This chain's CDR3 is CASYESGVRNTIYF. The DNA for the CDR3 is TGTGCCAGCTATGAATCGGGGGTTAGAAACACCATATATTTT.

The count of this clone is one. The chain recombines TRBV6-1 with TRBJ2-2, with 10 bases identical to TRBD1. Unmatched junction bases numbered 5, after V lost 4 bases and J lost 0 bases. The V gene's germline CDR1 is MNHNS and CDR2 SASEGT. The CDR3 covers 17 residues. The CDR3 nucleotides are TGTGCCAGCAGTGTTCGACAGGGGGCAACGAACACCGGGGAGCTGTTTTTT. Its translation is CASSVRQGATNTGELFF.

V is TRBV19 and J is TRBJ2-5; 10 bases line up with TRBD2. The CDR3 spans 15 residues. V gave up 8 bases and J gave up 2 bases; unmatched junction bases: 8. The germline CDR1 and CDR2 sequences are LNHDA and SQIVND (reference sequence). CDR3 sequence reads: CASDTGTSVQETQYF. As DNA, the CDR3 is TGTGCCAGTGACACCGGGACTAGCGTTCAAGAGACCCAGTACTTC.

V is TRBV28 and J is TRBJ1-4; TRBD1 matches at 8 bases. The trim removed 6 bases at V and 3 bases at J, leaving 6 bases unmatched. CDR1 is MDHEN, CDR2 SYDVKM, per germline. This CDR3 has 15 residues. CDR3 coding DNA: TGTGCCAGCAGAGTTGGACAGGGTGCTAATGAAAAACTGTTTTTT. It encodes CASRVGQGANEKLFF.

The genes are TRBV11-2 and TRBJ2-1, with 11 nucleotides matching TRBD2. The V segment lost 5 bases and the J segment 1 base; nucleotides outside the gene matches: 7. Germline V lookup: CDR1 SGHAT, CDR2 FQNNGV. This CDR3 is 17 amino acids long. In DNA form, the CDR3 reads TGTGCCAGCAGCGGTAGCGGGGGGGCCTTTTCCTACAATGAGCAGTTCTTC. It yields the protein CASSGSGGAFSYNEQFF.

The chain joins TRBV19 to TRBJ2-3; 8 nucleotides agree with TRBD2. CDR1 is LNHDA and CDR2 is SQIVND in the germline V gene (reference sequence). After removal of 3 bases from V and 1 base from J, the junction contained 6 bases not matched to a gene. CDR3 length: 16 amino acids. CDR3 sequence reads: CASSIRGGFGTDTQYF. The CDR3 DNA follows: TGTGCCAGTAGTATCCGCGGGGGGTTCGGCACAGATACGCAGTATTTT. The full variable domain, with the rest looked up from reference TRBV19 and TRBJ2-3, is DGGITQSPKYLFRKEGQNVTLSCEQNLNHDAMYWYRQDPGQGLRLIYYSQIVNDFQKGDIAEGYSVSREKKESFPLTVTSAQKNPTAFYLCASSIRGGFGTDTQYFGPGTRLTVL.

This chain connects TRBV27 to TRBJ2-1, with TRBD2 as a possible D gene (6 bases). Per the germline V gene, CDR1 is MNHEY and CDR2 is SMNVEV (reference sequence). The CDR3 contains 14 residues. Between the trimmed V and J ends, which lost 4 bases and 4 bases, there was a span of 11 bases. The CDR3 DNA sequence: TGTGCCAGCAGTTGGGGGGAGAGGTACAATGAGCAGTTCTTC. Translation: CASSWGERYNEQFF.

This chain links TRBV5-1 with TRBJ1-2, with D perhaps matching TRBD1 (5 bases). This CDR3 spans 14 amino acids. Trimming removed 4 bases from V and 7 bases from J, with 17 bases in between. CDR1 and CDR2 (germline): SGHRS, YFSETQ. CDR3 sequence: CASSLPFGGSGYTF. The DNA of the CDR3 is TGCGCCAGCAGCCTCCCTTTCGGGGGGTCTGGCTACACCTTC.

The chain links TRBV27 to TRBJ1-1; TRBD1 might be the D (5 bases). V was cut by 5 bases and J by 4 bases, with 14 bases left in between. CDR3 length equals 14 residues. The germline CDR1 and CDR2 sequences are MNHEY and SMNVEV (reference sequence). The CDR3 DNA is TGTGCCAGCAGTCGAAGGGTGGGGGGCACTGAAGCTTTCTTT. It specifies CASSRRVGGTEAFF.

V is TRBV15 and J is TRBJ2-1, with TRBD1 identical over 8 bases. Unmatched junction bases numbered 4, after V lost 1 base and J lost 5 bases. Germline V gene data show CDR1 as LNHNV and CDR2 as YYDKDF (reference sequence). The CDR3 runs to 15 residues. The CDR3 is CATSRVGTGNNEQFF. The DNA for the CDR3 is TGTGCCACCAGCAGAGTTGGGACAGGTAACAATGAGCAGTTCTTC.

In nucleotides, the CDR3 is TGTGCCAGCAGCGCATGGGACAGCTCCTACGAGCAGTACTTC. It specifies CASSAWDSSYEQYF. The J gene is TRBJ2-7, the V gene TRBV27; 7 bases are a match to TRBD1. The CDR3 has 14 amino acids. Per germline, CDR1 MNHEY and CDR2 SMNVEV (reference sequence). V shed 6 bases and J 0 bases; nucleotides not matched to a gene: 5.

This chain joins TRBV5-8 and TRBJ1-1; possible D gene TRBD1, 6 bases. Trimming took off 6 bases at V and 7 bases at J, with 13 bases between the two ends. CDR1 is SGHTS and CDR2 is YDEGEE in the germline V gene. The CDR3 runs 12 residues. The CDR3 is CASKWGRFEAFF. The CDR3 DNA follows: TGTGCCAGCAAATGGGGGCGATTTGAAGCTTTCTTT.